One sample yielded the 20 T cell receptor beta chains listed below, sequenced in a study of patients and donors after allogeneic stem cell transplantation. A single record per CDR3 protein comes from TCRdb applying MiXCR to the RT-PCR reads. The profile shows 900,000 to 1,000,000 distinct CDR3 sequences, approximately 19% of them singletons. The sequencing input was blood, either unsorted or a sorted T cell fraction (not recorded which). Every receptor here comes from a human donor who was either an allogeneic HSCT recipient or a stem cell or donor lymphocyte infusion donor (not recorded which). It is not recorded whose cells these are; they may come from a transplant donor.

This chain uses TRBV18 with TRBJ1-1; D is undetermined. The V end lost 2 bases, the J end lost 1 base, and 8 bases lay between the germline ends. There are 14 residues in the CDR3. Germline V gives CDR1 KGHSH, CDR2 LQKENI. Here the CDR3 reads CASSPRQSNTEAFF. The CDR3 DNA sequence: TGTGCCAGCTCACCAAGGCAATCGAACACTGAAGCTTTCTTT.

The gene calls are TRBV7-2 and TRBJ1-6; TRBD1 is a possible D gene (5 bases). The CDR3 sequence is 17 residues long. Trimming removed 1 base from V and 0 bases from J, with 10 bases in between. Germline V gene sequence: CDR1 SGHTA, CDR2 FQGNSA. CDR3 loop: CASSLGSGPSYNSPLHF. CDR3 coding DNA: TGTGCCAGCAGCTTAGGATCGGGGCCCTCCTATAATTCACCCCTCCACTTT.

The gene calls are TRBV7-9 and TRBJ1-2; D is unresolved. Trimming cost V 5 bases and J 0 bases, with 13 bases left between them. The CDR3 is 15 amino acids. Germline CDR1 reads SEHNR; CDR2 reads FQNEAQ (reference sequence). The CDR3 DNA reads as TGTGCCAGCAGCCCCAAGAAGGGAGCTAACTATGGCTACACCTTC. It specifies CASSPKKGANYGYTF.

V usage is TRBV6-1 and J usage is TRBJ2-5; maybe TRBD1 (5 bases). Germline-derived CDR1 and CDR2 are MNHNS and SASEGT. The CDR3 contains 15 residues. With 6 bases removed from V and 5 bases from J, the gap between germline ends came to 19 bases. CDR3 DNA: TGTGCCAGCAGGTTGGGGCCTACCTGGCTGGAGACCCAGTACTTC. It translates to CASRLGPTWLETQYF.

The J gene is TRBJ1-6, the V gene TRBV20-1, with a tentative D call TRBD1 (5 bases). The CDR3 sequence is 15 residues long. Germline V gene sequence: CDR1 DFQATT, CDR2 SNEGSKA (reference sequence). V was shortened by 1 base and J by 5 bases, with 12 bases between the two germline ends. This CDR3 is CSARVGLKNNSPLHF. The DNA of the CDR3 is TGCAGTGCTAGAGTGGGACTGAAGAATAATTCACCCCTCCACTTT.

The sample holds a few counts of this clonotype. This chain uses TRBV4-2 with TRBJ1-6; 7 nucleotides match TRBD1. The CDR3 covers 16 residues. Germline V lookup: CDR1 LGHNA, CDR2 YNFKEQ. Trimming removed 4 bases from V and 5 bases from J; junction bases left unmatched: 8. The CDR3 DNA sequence: TGTGCCAGCAGCCCCGAAGGGGGCGTCAATAATTCACCCCTCCACTTT. It codes for CASSPEGGVNNSPLHF.

The table lists this clonotype with a few counts. This rearrangement joins TRBV3-1 to TRBJ1-1; D possibly corresponds to TRBD1 (6 bases). V was pared by 2 bases and J by 5 bases, with 12 bases between. The germline V gene encodes CDR1 LGHDT and CDR2 YNNKEL (reference sequence). The CDR3 contains 14 residues. CDR3: CASSQLVGQTEAFF. The CDR3 DNA is TGTGCCAGCAGCCAATTAGTAGGACAGACTGAAGCTTTCTTT.

This chain connects TRBV7-8 to TRBJ1-5; a possible D gene is TRBD1 (6 bases). V was cut by 3 bases and J by 1 base, with 13 bases left in between. Germline assignment: CDR1 SGHVS and CDR2 FQNEAQ. The CDR3 is 16 residues long. CDR3 loop: CASSFLDRKSNQPQHF. Written as DNA, the CDR3 is TGTGCCAGCAGCTTTCTTGACAGGAAGAGCAATCAGCCCCAGCATTTT. The full variable domain, with the rest looked up from reference TRBV7-8 and TRBJ1-5, is GAGVSQSPRYKVAKRGQDVALRCDPISGHVSLFWYQQALGQGPEFLTYFQNEAQLDKSGLPSDRFFAERPEGSVSTLKIQRTQQEDSAVYLCASSFLDRKSNQPQHFGDGTRLSIL.

This clonotype was seen at least ten times. The V and J genes are TRBV29-1 and TRBJ2-1; the match to TRBD2 covers 7 bases. Unmatched junction bases numbered 8, after V lost 1 base and J lost 2 bases. The CDR3 is made up of 16 amino acids. Germline CDR1 and CDR2: SQVTM and ANQGSEA. CDR3 DNA: TGCAGCGTTGAAGGTGTGGCGGGAGCACCCTACAATGAGCAGTTCTTC. Protein sequence: CSVEGVAGAPYNEQFF.

This clonotype was counted between two and nine times. The chain uses TRBV6-1 and TRBJ2-1, with D unclear. The CDR3 length is 14 residues. Germline V gene data show CDR1 as MNHNS and CDR2 as SASEGT. The V and J ends lost 7 bases and 7 bases respectively, with 17 bases between them. Here the CDR3 reads CASIGSPSGNEQFF. CDR3 nucleotides: TGTGCCAGCATTGGCAGTCCCTCTGGAAATGAGCAGTTCTTC.

This clonotype has a handful of counts. V usage is TRBV5-1 and J usage is TRBJ2-1, with 8 nucleotides matching TRBD2. The CDR3 contains 15 residues. V was pared by 0 bases and J by 4 bases, with 3 bases of the junction left unmatched. CDR1 SGHRS and CDR2 YFSETQ come from the germline V gene. This CDR3 reads CASSLGSGVYNEQFF. CDR3 DNA: TGCGCCAGCAGCTTGGGTAGCGGGGTGTACAATGAGCAGTTCTTC.

The chain combines TRBV4-1 with TRBJ2-3; 8 nucleotides align to TRBD2. J lost 1 base, V lost 0 bases, and 6 bases had no gene match. The CDR3 sequence is 17 residues long. From germline, CDR1 is MGHRA and CDR2 YSYEKL. In DNA form, the CDR3 reads TGCGCCAGCAGCCAAGATTTTAGCGGGGACGGCACAGATACGCAGTATTTT. This codes for CASSQDFSGDGTDTQYF.

This clonotype was observed many times. V gene TRBV25-1 combines with J gene TRBJ2-7, with D tentatively TRBD1 (6 bases). Trimming shortened V by 3 bases and J by 2 bases, and 11 bases separated the two germline ends. CDR3 length: 14 amino acids. Germline V CDR1 and CDR2: MGHDK, SYGVNS. CDR3 sequence (DNA): TGTGCCAGCAGTGATGGGGGCAGCCCCTACGAGCAGTACTTC. It yields the protein CASSDGGSPYEQYF.

The chain is built from TRBV20-1 and TRBJ2-2; TRBD1 aligns across 9 bases. The CDR3 has 14 residues. Germline V lookup: CDR1 DFQATT, CDR2 SNEGSKA (reference sequence). Trimming cost V 5 bases and J 3 bases; bases outside gene matches: 4. This chain's CDR3 is CSALDRGDTGELFF. As DNA, the CDR3 is TGCAGTGCTCTGGACAGGGGTGACACCGGGGAGCTGTTTTTT.

CDR3 loop: CSARRAGEDQPQHF. CDR3 sequence (DNA): TGCAGTGCTAGAAGGGCAGGGGAGGACCAGCCCCAGCATTTT. The chain combines TRBV20-1 with TRBJ1-5, with D maybe TRBD1 (6 bases). The CDR3 length is 14 residues. Germline-derived CDR1 and CDR2 are DFQATT and SNEGSKA (reference sequence). V lost 2 bases, J lost 7 bases, and 15 bases lay in between.

This chain joins TRBV11-3 and TRBJ2-5; 7 positions agree with TRBD1. Trimming at V came to 6 bases and at J to 4 bases, leaving 5 bases not matched to a gene. The CDR3 extends over 13 amino acids. The germline CDR1 and CDR2 sequences are SGHNT and YENEEA. Written as DNA, the CDR3 is TGTGCCAGCAGAGACCGGGACAGAGAGACCCAGTACTTC. The encoded protein is CASRDRDRETQYF. Supplemented by reference TRBV11-3 and TRBJ2-5, the full variable domain reads EAGVVQSPRYKIIEKKQPVAFWCNPISGHNTLYWYLQNLGQGPELLIRYENEEAVDDSQLPKDRFSAERLKGVDSTLKIQPAELGDSAVYLCASRDRDRETQYFGPGTRLLVL.

J is TRBJ1-5 and V is TRBV5-6; D possibly corresponds to TRBD1 (6 bases). The V gene's germline CDR1 is SGHDT and CDR2 YYEEEE. This CDR3 contains 18 residues. Trimming shortened V by 4 bases and J by 1 base, and 21 bases separated the two germline ends. CDR3 region: CASSIGKGGTISNQPQHF. The CDR3 DNA reads as TGTGCCAGCAGCATCGGTAAGGGGGGAACAATCAGCAATCAGCCCCAGCATTTT.

The chain links TRBV5-1 to TRBJ1-2; D is uncertain. Germline V gene data show CDR1 as SGHRS and CDR2 as YFSETQ. Trimming took 4 bases from V and 4 from J, leaving 14 bases between them. CDR3 length: 14 amino acids. The CDR3 reads CASSRDFIGYGYTF. CDR3 DNA: TGCGCCAGCAGCAGAGACTTCATAGGCTATGGCTACACCTTC. Supplemented by reference TRBV5-1 and TRBJ1-2, the full variable domain reads KAGVTQTPRYLIKTRGQQVTLSCSPISGHRSVSWYQQTPGQGLQFLFEYFSETQRNKGNFPGRFSGRQFSNSRSEMNVSTLELGDSALYLCASSRDFIGYGYTFGSGTRLTVV.

In this sample, this clonotype turned up a few times. CDR3 in amino acids: CASRIVKGPGANVLTF. The CDR3 DNA is TGTGCCAGCAGAATAGTCAAGGGGCCTGGGGCCAACGTCCTGACTTTC. The chain carries TRBV6-1 and TRBJ2-6, with D possibly TRBD1 on 5 matching bases. CDR3 length: 16 residues. Trimming took off 6 bases at V and 2 bases at J, with 14 bases between the two ends. Germline V lookup: CDR1 MNHNS, CDR2 SASEGT.

This clonotype was counted a few times. This chain connects TRBV30 to TRBJ1-1; possibly TRBD1 for D (6 bases). V gave up 4 bases and J gave up 0 bases, with 12 bases separating them. The CDR3 sequence is 14 residues long. Germline V lookup: CDR1 GTSNPN, CDR2 SVGIG (reference sequence). Written as DNA, the CDR3 is TGTGCCTGGATATTACGGACAGTGAACACTGAAGCTTTCTTT. Its translation is CAWILRTVNTEAFF.